This T cell receptor (beta chain) comes out of a study of T-cell memory formation after mild COVID-19. Looking at the study overall: TCR clusters largely stayed donor specific. Findings and limits, study-wide: Clones that contracted clustered mainly in CM and EM if CD4+ and in EMRA if CD8+.

A single record per CDR3 protein comes from TCRdb applying MiXCR to the 5' RACE reads. The sample consists of about 130,000 distinct CDR3 sequences, about 17% of them appearing once. The CDR3 extends over 14 amino acids. Germline loops: CDR1 DFQATT, CDR2 SNEGSKA (reference sequence). V lost 4 bases and J lost 0, with 10 bases in between. As for this clonotype: Its antigen is still unknown.

The sequence was collected from an adult woman who had mild COVID-19 (a few samples of this study predate the infection). Cell type and time point are not known. Specimen: PBMCs or a T cell subset sorted from them (not recorded which). The J gene is TRBJ2-1, the V gene TRBV20-1, with a tentative D call TRBD2 (5 bases). CDR3 loop: CSANVGSSYNEQFF. The CDR3, as DNA: TGCAGTGCTAATGTGGGGAGCTCCTACAATGAGCAGTTCTTC.